The 18 T cell receptor beta chains below all came from one sample that was sequenced in a study of cytomegalovirus exposure and HLA in healthy donors. PCR primers comprised 60 Vbeta and 13 Jbeta primers. Sequencing used immunoSEQ multiplex PCR; TCRdb keeps in-frame clones, though not all of them. The sample carries over 150,000 clones, roughly 75% recorded once. The sample taken for sequencing was PBMCs. These receptors were obtained from a woman between 50 and 59 years old in good health and CMV-seropositive.

This chain uses TRBV7-2 with TRBJ1-5; D uncertain. Germline CDR1 is SGHTA and CDR2 is FQGNSA. Trimming stripped 4 bases from V and 6 bases from J, with 16 bases between. The CDR3 spans 15 residues. The CDR3 here is CASSSGSVARQPQHF. The CDR3 bases are TGTGCCAGCAGCTCAGGATCAGTGGCTCGTCAGCCCCAGCATTTT.

As to this clone: An end of the junction differs from the germline gene, which may be a read error. The J gene is TRBJ2-5, the V gene TRBV7-9; 10 bases align to TRBD1. Gene TRBJ2-7 matches the end of the DNA better, so the J call may be wrong. This CDR3 has 14 residues. CDR1 is SEHNR, CDR2 FQNEAQ, per germline (reference sequence). In nucleotides, the CDR3 is TGTTCCAGCAGCCTCGGGACAGGGGCACGCGAGCAGTACTTC. Encoded protein: CSSSLGTGAREQYF.

CDR3 amino acids: CASSQEGHSLYEQYF. CDR3 nucleotide sequence: TGCGCCAGCAGCCAAGAGGGACACAGCTTATACGAGCAGTACTTC. J is TRBJ2-7 and V is TRBV4-3; TRBD1 might be the D (6 bases). The CDR3 extends over 15 amino acids. The V gene lost 0 bases and the J gene lost 4 bases, with 13 bases spanning the gap. CDR1 and CDR2 (germline): LGHNA, YSLEER.

This clone was seen once. This chain links TRBV25-1 with TRBJ2-5; 13 bases align to TRBD2. CDR1 and CDR2 (germline): MGHDK, SYGVNS. V was clipped by 3 bases and J by 5 bases; unmatched bases: 9. The CDR3 is 17 amino acids. CDR3 in amino acids: CASSDLLAGGPGETQYF. CDR3 coding DNA: TGTGCCAGCAGTGATCTACTAGCGGGAGGGCCAGGGGAGACCCAGTACTTC.

The chain employs TRBV27 and TRBJ1-5; 11 bases fit TRBD1. This CDR3 region has 17 residues. The trim removed 6 bases at V and 7 bases at J, leaving 14 bases unmatched. Per germline, CDR1 MNHEY and CDR2 SMNVEV (reference sequence). The CDR3 region is CASRPKGQGVSGQPQHF. In DNA, the CDR3 is TGTGCCAGCAGACCCAAGGGACAGGGGGTTTCGGGACAGCCCCAGCATTTT.

This clone came up once. The rearrangement links TRBV18 to TRBJ2-3; 8 bases agree with TRBD2. Trimming cost V 3 bases and J 4 bases; bases outside gene matches: 12. Germline assignment: CDR1 KGHSH and CDR2 LQKENI. There are 17 residues in the CDR3. The CDR3: CASSPPGGRGAADTQYF. The DNA of the CDR3 is TGTGCCAGCTCACCCCCCGGCGGGCGGGGGGCCGCAGATACGCAGTATTTT.

This clone appeared once. The rearrangement uses TRBV5-1 and TRBJ2-5; no clear D gene. The germline V gene encodes CDR1 SGHRS and CDR2 YFSETQ. The CDR3 covers 13 residues. The V and J ends lost 0 bases and 3 bases respectively, with 6 bases between them. CDR3 in amino acids: CASSLVVEETQYF. The CDR3 DNA reads TGCGCCAGCAGCTTGGTGGTAGAAGAGACCCAGTACTTC.

V and J are TRBV15 and TRBJ2-1; 8 nucleotides agree with TRBD2. The CDR3 totals 16 residues. Germline V gives CDR1 LNHNV, CDR2 YYDKDF (reference sequence). Trimming took 8 bases from V and 2 from J; bases not matched to a gene: 11. For the CDR3, the DNA is TGTGCCACCGGGACTAGGCGGGACCTTCCCTACAATGAGCAGTTCTTC. It yields the protein CATGTRRDLPYNEQFF.

This chain connects TRBV27 to TRBJ2-1; TRBD2 matches 7 bases. This CDR3 comprises 15 residues. Germline V gene data show CDR1 as MNHEY and CDR2 as SMNVEV (reference sequence). The V segment lost 0 bases and the J segment 4 bases; nucleotides outside the gene matches: 3. CDR3 DNA sequence: TGTGCCAGCAGTTTATCTGTCGGGAGGTACAATGAGCAGTTCTTC. It yields the protein CASSLSVGRYNEQFF.

J is TRBJ1-5 and V is TRBV27; D not certain. V shed 0 bases and J shed 7 bases, with 7 bases lying between them. Germline V lookup: CDR1 MNHEY, CDR2 SMNVEV (reference sequence). The CDR3 runs 13 residues. For the CDR3, the DNA is TGTGCCAGCAGTTTATCTGGCGGACAGCCCCAGCATTTT. Protein: CASSLSGGQPQHF.

The CDR3 DNA reads TGTGCCAGCAGCTTAGTAGCTAGCGGGACCGGTGCGACCCAGTACTTC. Translated, it gives CASSLVASGTGATQYF. J is TRBJ2-5 and V is TRBV7-8; 9 bases are a match to TRBD2. CDR3 length equals 16 residues. V gave up 1 base and J gave up 7 bases; unmatched junction bases: 10. Germline V gene sequence: CDR1 SGHVS, CDR2 FQNEAQ.

This chain uses TRBV30 with TRBJ1-4; the D is unclear. Germline-derived CDR1 and CDR2 are GTSNPN and SVGIG (reference sequence). There are 14 residues in the CDR3. With 6 bases removed from V and 5 bases from J, the gap between germline ends came to 16 bases. CDR3: CACDFGSSNEKLFF. Here the CDR3 DNA reads TGTGCCTGCGACTTCGGTTCGTCAAATGAAAAACTGTTTTTT. The whole variable domain, remainder taken from reference TRBV30 and TRBJ1-4, is SQTIHQWPATLVQPVGSPLSLECTVEGTSNPNLYWYRQAAGRGLQLLFYSVGIGQISSEVPQNLSASRPQDRQFILSSKKLLLSDSGFYLCACDFGSSNEKLFFGSGTQLSVL.

A remark on this clone: The junction shows a germline mismatch at one end, possibly a read error. V and J are TRBV5-1 and TRBJ1-2; D is unclear. The germline CDR1 and CDR2 sequences are SGHRS and YFSETQ. The CDR3 runs to 15 residues. CDR3 coding DNA: TGCGCCAGCAGCCCAACGGTCGGTTCTAAGTATGGCTACACCTTC. Protein sequence: CASSPTVGSKYGYTF.

The chain couples TRBV29-1 to TRBJ2-2, with D unresolved. The CDR3 has 12 residues. V shed 6 bases and J shed 3 bases, with 8 bases lying between them. From germline, CDR1 is SQVTM and CDR2 ANQGSEA. In nucleotides, the CDR3 is TGCAGCGTATTAGAGGACACCGGGGAGCTGTTTTTT. It is translated as CSVLEDTGELFF.

The chain uses TRBV5-1 and TRBJ2-3, with 10 bases matching TRBD2. After removal of 4 bases from V and 6 bases from J, the junction contained 17 bases not matched to a gene. The CDR3 consists of 18 residues. Germline-derived CDR1 and CDR2 are SGHRS and YFSETQ. In nucleotides, the CDR3 is TGCGCCAGCAGCCACGATACTAGCGGGGCTCCTGCTCTGGATACGCAGTATTTT. Protein product: CASSHDTSGAPALDTQYF.

The V call is TRBV28, the J call TRBJ1-2; TRBD1 agrees at 8 bases. CDR1 and CDR2 from the germline V gene are MDHEN and SYDVKM. The J segment lost 4 bases and the V segment lost 4 bases, leaving 5 bases of the junction unmatched. The CDR3 is 14 residues long. CDR3 sequence reads: CASSSHGQGYGYTF. In DNA form, the CDR3 reads TGTGCCAGCAGTTCCCACGGACAGGGCTATGGCTACACCTTC.

Of note for this clone: At the DNA level, this CDR3 is encoded by other sequences in the same sample as well. This chain links TRBV28 with TRBJ2-7, with unresolved D. The CDR3 is made up of 11 amino acids. V gave up 1 base and J gave up 7 bases, with 5 bases separating them. Germline CDR1 reads MDHEN; CDR2 reads SYDVKM. CDR3 DNA sequence: TGTGCCAGCAGTTTATCTCGGGAGCAGTACTTC. This gives the protein CASSLSREQYF.

The V call is TRBV5-4, the J call TRBJ2-7, with D perhaps matching TRBD2 (6 bases). V dropped 2 bases and J dropped 7 bases, with 19 bases sitting between them. This CDR3 has 15 residues. CDR1 is SGHNT, CDR2 YYREEE, per germline (reference sequence). The CDR3 loop is CASSLSTGLGREQYF. The CDR3 bases are TGTGCCAGCAGCTTATCTACGGGACTCGGGCGAGAGCAGTACTTC.